Following are 8 T cell receptor beta chains from one sample sequenced in a study of blood T cell repertoires in COVID-19. Libraries were prepared by immunoSEQ multiplex PCR; TCRdb keeps only in-frame clonotypes and omits some of them. The sample yields 70,000 or so clones, 85% to 90% seen once. The sequencing sample was made of peripheral blood. These receptors all stem from a man between 60 and 75 years old with acute or convalescent COVID-19.

Notes on this clone: Distinct nucleotide sequences in the sample also encode this CDR3. The rearrangement links TRBV29-1 to TRBJ1-4; 7 bases fit TRBD1. The germline V gene has CDR1 SQVTM and CDR2 ANQGSEA. V dropped 4 bases and J dropped 3; count of bases not matched to a gene: 5. This CDR3 has 14 residues. CDR3 nucleotides: TGCAGCGTTGGGCAGGGGGTTTCTAATGAAAAACTGTTTTTT. Translating it yields CSVGQGVSNEKLFF. The full variable domain, rest sourced from reference TRBV29-1 and TRBJ1-4, is SAVISQKPSRDICQRGTSLTIQCQVDSQVTMMFWYRQQPGQSLTLIATANQGSEATYESGFVIDKFPISRPNLTFSTLTVSNMSPEDSSIYLCSVGQGVSNEKLFFGSGTQLSVL.

The V gene is TRBV5-5, the J gene TRBJ2-3; 9 bases match TRBD1. CDR1 is SGHKS, CDR2 YYEKEE, per germline (reference sequence). This CDR3 is 15 amino acids long. The V segment lost 4 bases and the J segment 3 bases; nucleotides outside the gene matches: 6. CDR3 protein: CASSVQGAKTDTQYF. The CDR3 DNA is TGTGCCAGCAGCGTACAGGGGGCGAAGACAGATACGCAGTATTTT.

The CDR3 protein is CASSLDRLSSYEQYF. The CDR3 DNA is TGTGCCAGCAGCCTCGACAGGCTAAGCTCCTACGAGCAGTACTTC. The chain joins TRBV7-3 to TRBJ2-7; D may be TRBD1 (6 bases). V gave up 5 bases and J gave up 0 bases, with 14 bases separating them. Germline-derived CDR1 and CDR2 are SGHTA and FQGTGA. This CDR3 is built from 15 residues.

This chain connects TRBV2 to TRBJ1-1; possible D gene TRBD1, 6 bases. This CDR3 spans 18 amino acids. V lost 5 bases to trimming and J lost 1 base, with 23 bases between them. Per germline, CDR1 SNHLY and CDR2 FYNNEI. This chain's CDR3 is CASSTPDRWSLGNTEAFF. CDR3 DNA: TGTGCCAGCAGTACGCCCGACAGGTGGTCCCTGGGGAACACTGAAGCTTTCTTT. Full variable domain (missing parts from reference TRBV2 and TRBJ1-1): EPEVTQTPSHQVTQMGQEVILRCVPISNHLYFYWYRQILGQKVEFLVSFYNNEISEKSEIFDDQFSVERPDGSNFTLKIRSTKLEDSAMYFCASSTPDRWSLGNTEAFFGQGTRLTVV.

The rearrangement uses TRBV21-1 and TRBJ2-6; TRBD2 reflects the table's D call only, with no check against the DNA. TRBV21-1 is noted as a pseudogene. The CDR3 totals 18 residues. CDR3 loop: CASSMGDWVFSGANVLTF. The CDR3 bases are TGTGCCAGCAGCATGGGGGACTGGGTATTCTCTGGGGCCAACGTCCTGACTTTC.

J is TRBJ2-3 and V is TRBV6-5, with TRBD1 matching over 9 bases. This CDR3 has 15 amino acids. The trim removed 5 bases at V and 0 bases at J, leaving 3 bases unmatched. Germline assignment: CDR1 MNHEY and CDR2 SVGAGI. The CDR3 loop reads CASSRGTGSTDTQYF. In DNA form, the CDR3 reads TGTGCCAGCAGTCGCGGGACAGGGAGCACAGATACGCAGTATTTT.

The chain combines TRBV27 with TRBJ2-3, with 12 bases lining up with TRBD2. Unmatched junction bases numbered 11, after V lost 5 bases and J lost 2 bases. Germline V gives CDR1 MNHEY, CDR2 SMNVEV (reference sequence). There are 18 residues in the CDR3. The CDR3 loop reads CASSPTSGGPVITDTQYF. The CDR3 nucleotides are TGTGCCAGCAGTCCCACTAGCGGGGGGCCCGTAATCACAGATACGCAGTATTTT.

The chain has TRBV5-1 and TRBJ1-2; TRBD1 matches 7 bases. Germline assignment: CDR1 SGHRS and CDR2 YFSETQ. The CDR3 is made up of 15 amino acids. The V segment lost 0 bases and the J segment 3 bases; nucleotides outside the gene matches: 5. The CDR3 loop is CASSLEGASYYGYTF. Here the CDR3 DNA reads TGCGCCAGCAGCTTGGAGGGGGCGAGTTACTATGGCTACACCTTC.